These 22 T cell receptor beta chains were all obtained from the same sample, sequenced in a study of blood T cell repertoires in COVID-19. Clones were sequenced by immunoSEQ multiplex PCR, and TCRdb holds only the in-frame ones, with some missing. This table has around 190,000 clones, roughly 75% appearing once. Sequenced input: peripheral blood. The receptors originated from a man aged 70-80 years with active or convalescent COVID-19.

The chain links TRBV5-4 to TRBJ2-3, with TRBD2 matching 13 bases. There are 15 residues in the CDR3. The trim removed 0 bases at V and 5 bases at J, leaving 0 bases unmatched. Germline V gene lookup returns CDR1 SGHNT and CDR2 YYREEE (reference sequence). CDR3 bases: TGTGCCAGCAGCTTGGGACTAGCGGGAGGAGATACGCAGTATTTT. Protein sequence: CASSLGLAGGDTQYF. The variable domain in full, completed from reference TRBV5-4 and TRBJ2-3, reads ETGVTQSPTHLIKTRGQQVTLRCSSQSGHNTVSWYQQALGQGPQFIFQYYREEENGRGNFPPRFSGLQFPNYSSELNVNALELDDSALYLCASSLGLAGGDTQYFGPGTRLTVL.

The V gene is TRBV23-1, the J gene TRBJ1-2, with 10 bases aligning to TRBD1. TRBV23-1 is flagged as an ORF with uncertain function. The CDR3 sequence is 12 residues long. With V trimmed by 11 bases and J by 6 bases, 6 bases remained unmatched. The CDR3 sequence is CAWDRGHHGYTF. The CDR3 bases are TGCGCCTGGGACAGGGGTCACCATGGCTACACCTTC.

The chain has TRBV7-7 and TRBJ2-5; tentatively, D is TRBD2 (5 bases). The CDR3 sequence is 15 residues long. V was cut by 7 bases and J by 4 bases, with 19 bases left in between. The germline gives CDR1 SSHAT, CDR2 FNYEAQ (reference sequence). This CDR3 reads CASTRGPVPGETQYF. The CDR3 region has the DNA TGTGCCAGCACGAGAGGGCCAGTTCCGGGAGAGACCCAGTACTTC.

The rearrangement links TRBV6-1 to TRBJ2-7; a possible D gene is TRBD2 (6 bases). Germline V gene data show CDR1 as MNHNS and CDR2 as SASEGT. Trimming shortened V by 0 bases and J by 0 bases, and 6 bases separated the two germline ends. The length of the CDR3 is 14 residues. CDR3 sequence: CASSEAGGSYEQYF. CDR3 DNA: TGTGCCAGCAGTGAAGCGGGAGGCTCCTACGAGCAGTACTTC.

This chain's CDR3 is CASRQGAQGALHF. CDR3 in DNA: TGTGCCAGCAGGCAGGGGGCTCAGGGCGCCCTCCACTTT. The chain uses TRBV25-1 and TRBJ1-6; 8 bases align to TRBD1. CDR1 is MGHDK, CDR2 SYGVNS, per germline. The CDR3 has 13 amino acids. Losses at the gene ends were 6 bases for V and 14 bases for J; bases not matched to a gene: 9.

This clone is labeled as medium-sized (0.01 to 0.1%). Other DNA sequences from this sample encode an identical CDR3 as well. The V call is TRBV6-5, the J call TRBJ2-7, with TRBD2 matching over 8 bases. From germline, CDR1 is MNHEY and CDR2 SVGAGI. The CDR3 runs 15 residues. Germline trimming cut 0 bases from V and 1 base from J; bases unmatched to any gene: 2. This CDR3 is CASSYSSGGSYEQYF. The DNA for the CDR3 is TGTGCCAGCAGTTACTCGAGCGGGGGATCCTACGAGCAGTACTTC.

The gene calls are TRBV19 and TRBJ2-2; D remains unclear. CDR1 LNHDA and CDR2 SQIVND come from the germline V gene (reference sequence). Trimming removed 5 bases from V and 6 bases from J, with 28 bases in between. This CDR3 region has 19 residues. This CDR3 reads CASSQSVSGAPGWAGELFF. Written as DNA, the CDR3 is TGTGCCAGTAGTCAGTCAGTTTCGGGTGCTCCTGGATGGGCCGGGGAGCTGTTTTTT. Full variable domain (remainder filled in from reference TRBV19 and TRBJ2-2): DGGITQSPKYLFRKEGQNVTLSCEQNLNHDAMYWYRQDPGQGLRLIYYSQIVNDFQKGDIAEGYSVSREKKESFPLTVTSAQKNPTAFYLCASSQSVSGAPGWAGELFFGEGSRLTVL.

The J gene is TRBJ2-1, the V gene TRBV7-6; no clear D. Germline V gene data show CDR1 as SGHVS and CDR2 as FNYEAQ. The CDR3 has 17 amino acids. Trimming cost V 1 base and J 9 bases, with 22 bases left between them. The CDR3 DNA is TGTGCCAGCAGCTTAGTCCCATGGAGCGCCGGAGCTGGTGAGCAGTTCTTC. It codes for CASSLVPWSAGAGEQFF.

The CDR3, as DNA: TGTGCCAGCAGCGTAGTCGGGGGGCGCACAGATACGCAGTATTTT. Translation: CASSVVGGRTDTQYF. The genes are TRBV9 and TRBJ2-3; D might be TRBD2 (7 bases). The germline V gene encodes CDR1 SGDLS and CDR2 YYNGEE. The V end was cut by 0 bases, the J end by 1 base, with 9 bases between. The CDR3 has 15 residues.

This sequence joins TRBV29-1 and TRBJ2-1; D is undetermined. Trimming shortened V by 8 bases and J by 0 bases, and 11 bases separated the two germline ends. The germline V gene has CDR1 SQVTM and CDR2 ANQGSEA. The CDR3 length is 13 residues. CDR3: CSLRSSSYNEQFF. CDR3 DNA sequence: TGCAGCCTCCGCTCGAGCTCCTACAATGAGCAGTTCTTC.

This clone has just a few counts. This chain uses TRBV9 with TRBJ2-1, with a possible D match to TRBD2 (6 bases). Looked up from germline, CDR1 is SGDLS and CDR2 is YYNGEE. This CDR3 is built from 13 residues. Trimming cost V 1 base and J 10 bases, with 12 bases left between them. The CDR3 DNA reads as TGTGCCAGCAGCGTACCGGGGGACCACGAGCAGTTCTTC. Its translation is CASSVPGDHEQFF.

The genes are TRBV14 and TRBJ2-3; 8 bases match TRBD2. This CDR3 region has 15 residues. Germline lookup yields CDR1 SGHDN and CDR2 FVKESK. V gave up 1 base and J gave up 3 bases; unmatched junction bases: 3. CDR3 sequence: CASSQGSGETDTQYF. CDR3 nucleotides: TGTGCCAGCAGCCAAGGTAGCGGGGAGACAGATACGCAGTATTTT. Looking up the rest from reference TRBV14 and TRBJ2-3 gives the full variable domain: EAGVTQFPSHSVIEKGQTVTLRCDPISGHDNLYWYRRVMGKEIKFLLHFVKESKQDESGMPNNRFLAERTGGTYSTLKVQPAELEDSGVYFCASSQGSGETDTQYFGPGTRLTVL.

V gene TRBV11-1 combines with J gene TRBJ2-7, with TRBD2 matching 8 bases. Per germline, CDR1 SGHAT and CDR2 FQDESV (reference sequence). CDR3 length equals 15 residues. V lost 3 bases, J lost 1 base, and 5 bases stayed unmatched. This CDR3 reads CASSFSLADSYEQYF. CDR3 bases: TGTGCCAGCAGCTTTTCACTAGCGGATTCCTACGAGCAGTACTTC.

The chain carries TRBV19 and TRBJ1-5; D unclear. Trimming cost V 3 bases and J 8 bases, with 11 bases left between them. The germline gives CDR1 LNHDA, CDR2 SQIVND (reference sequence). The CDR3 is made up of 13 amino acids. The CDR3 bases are TGTGCCAGTAGTATGGAAAGGGAGAAGCCCCAGCATTTT. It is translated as CASSMEREKPQHF. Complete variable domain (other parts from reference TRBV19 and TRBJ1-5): DGGITQSPKYLFRKEGQNVTLSCEQNLNHDAMYWYRQDPGQGLRLIYYSQIVNDFQKGDIAEGYSVSREKKESFPLTVTSAQKNPTAFYLCASSMEREKPQHFGDGTRLSIL.

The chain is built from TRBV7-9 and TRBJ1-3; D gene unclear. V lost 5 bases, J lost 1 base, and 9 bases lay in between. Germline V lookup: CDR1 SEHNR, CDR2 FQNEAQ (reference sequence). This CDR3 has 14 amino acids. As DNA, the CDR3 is TGTGCCAGCAGCCCAGGCCATTCTGGAAACACCATATATTTT. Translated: CASSPGHSGNTIYF.

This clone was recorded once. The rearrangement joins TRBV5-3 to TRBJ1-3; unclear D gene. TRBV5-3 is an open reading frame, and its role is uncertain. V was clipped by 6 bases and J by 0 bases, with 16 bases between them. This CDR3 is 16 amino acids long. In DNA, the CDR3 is TGTGCCAGAATGGATGGGCGGGAAGACTCTGGAAACACCATATATTTT. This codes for CARMDGREDSGNTIYF.

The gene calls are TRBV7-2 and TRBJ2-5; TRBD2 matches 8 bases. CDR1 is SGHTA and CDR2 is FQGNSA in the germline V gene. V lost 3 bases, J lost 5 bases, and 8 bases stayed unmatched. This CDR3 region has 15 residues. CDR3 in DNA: TGTGCCAGCAGCTTTCAACGGGGGGGCCAGGAGACCCAGTACTTC. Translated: CASSFQRGGQETQYF.

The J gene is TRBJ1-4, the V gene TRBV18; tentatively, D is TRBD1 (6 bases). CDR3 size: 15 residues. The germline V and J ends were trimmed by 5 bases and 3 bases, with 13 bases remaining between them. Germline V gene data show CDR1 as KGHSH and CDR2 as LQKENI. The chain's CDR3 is CASSSPGDPNEKLFF. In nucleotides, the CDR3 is TGTGCCAGCTCATCCCCAGGGGATCCTAATGAAAAACTGTTTTTT. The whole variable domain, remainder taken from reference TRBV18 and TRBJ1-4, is NAGVMQNPRHLVRRRGQEARLRCSPMKGHSHVYWYRQLPEEGLKFMVYLQKENIIDESGMPKERFSAEFPKEGPSILRIQQVVRGDSAAYFCASSSPGDPNEKLFFGSGTQLSVL.

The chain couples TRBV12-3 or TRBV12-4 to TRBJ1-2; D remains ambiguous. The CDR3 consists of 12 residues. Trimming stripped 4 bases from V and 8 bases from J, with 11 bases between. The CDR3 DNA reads TGTGCCAGCAGTTCGAGCCCCCGGGGCTACACCTTC. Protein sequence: CASSSSPRGYTF.

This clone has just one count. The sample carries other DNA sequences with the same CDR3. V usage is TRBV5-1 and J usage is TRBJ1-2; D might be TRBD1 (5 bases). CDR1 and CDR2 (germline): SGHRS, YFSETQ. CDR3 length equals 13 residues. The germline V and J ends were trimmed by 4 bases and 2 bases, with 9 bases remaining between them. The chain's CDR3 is CASSPTVNYGYTF. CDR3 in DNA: TGCGCCAGCAGCCCGACAGTGAACTATGGCTACACCTTC.

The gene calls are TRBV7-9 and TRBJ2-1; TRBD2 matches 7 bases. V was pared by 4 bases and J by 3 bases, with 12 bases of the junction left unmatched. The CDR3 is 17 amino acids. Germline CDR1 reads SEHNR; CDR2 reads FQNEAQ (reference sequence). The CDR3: CASSSSGRAEFYNEQFF. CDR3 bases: TGTGCCAGCAGCTCTAGTGGGAGGGCTGAATTCTACAATGAGCAGTTCTTC. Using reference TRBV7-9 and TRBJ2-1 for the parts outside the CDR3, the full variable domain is DTGVSQNPRHKITKRGQNVTFRCDPISEHNRLYWYRQTLGQGPEFLTYFQNEAQLEKSRLLSDRFSAERPKGSFSTLEIQRTEQGDSAMYLCASSSSGRAEFYNEQFFGPGTRLTVL.

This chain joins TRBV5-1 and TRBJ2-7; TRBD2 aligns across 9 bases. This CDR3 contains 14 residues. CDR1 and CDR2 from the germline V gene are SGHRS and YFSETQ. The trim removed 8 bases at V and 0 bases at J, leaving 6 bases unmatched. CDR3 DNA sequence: TGCGCCAGGACGAAAGCGGGAGGCTCCTACGAGCAGTACTTC. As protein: CARTKAGGSYEQYF.